Here is one T cell receptor (beta chain) with its context. These data come from a study of blood T cell repertoires in COVID-19. Study background: Whether acute or convalescent, the COVID-19 samples came from the United States, Italy and Spain.

Repertoires were generated with immunoSEQ multiplex PCR, while TCRdb's copy carries only in-frame clones and drops some. The sample carries about 220,000 clones, approximately 89% recorded once. The CDR3 spans 14 residues. Germline V gene sequence: CDR1 MGHDK, CDR2 SYGVNS. Trimming left V 6 bases short and J 0 bases short, with 9 bases between. The origin of this receptor is a woman in her forties with acute COVID-19. This rearrangement joins TRBV25-1 to TRBJ1-3; D might be TRBD1 (5 bases). Sequences were obtained from PBMCs or T cells enriched from blood (not recorded which). CDR3 residues: CASRGQNSGNTIYF. CDR3 coding DNA: TGTGCCAGCAGGGGGCAGAACTCTGGAAACACCATATATTTT.